These T cell receptor beta chains were read from a single sample in a study of blood T cells in healthy people across ages. TCRdb itself ran the 5' RACE reads through MiXCR, one entry per CDR3 protein. The table lists about a million distinct CDR3 sequences, approximately 50% of them singletons. Sequenced input: blood. Receptor source: a woman in her sixties or seventies in good health. The CDR3 runs from the conserved cysteine through the conserved F or W. Each record gives: clone size, V gene, D gene, J gene, CDR3 protein, CDR3 DNA. The D gene is left open where the match is weak. The size entry is marked missing in some rows and otherwise reads once, few, many or a size class.

clone size: .
V gene: TRBV7-2
D gene: TRBD1
J gene: TRBJ1-2
CDR3 protein: CASSLEDRVAGYTF
CDR3 DNA: TGTGCCAGCAGCTTGGAGGACAGGGTAGCCGGCTACACCTTC

clone size: .
V gene: TRBV6-2/TRBV6-3
D gene: .
J gene: TRBJ2-4
CDR3 protein: CASSPRVAKNIQYF
CDR3 DNA: TGTGCCAGCAGCCCACGTGTAGCCAAAAACATTCAGTACTTC

clone size: .
V gene: TRBV20-1
D gene: TRBD2
J gene: TRBJ2-4
CDR3 protein: CSARGPPLAGSFYF
CDR3 DNA: TGCAGTGCTAGAGGCCCCCCTTTAGCGGGATCCTTTTACTTC

clone size: .
V gene: TRBV27
D gene: .
J gene: TRBJ2-1
CDR3 protein: CASSLGGFDHNEQFF
CDR3 DNA: TGTGCCAGCAGTTTGGGGGGATTTGACCACAATGAGCAGTTCTTC

clone size: few
V gene: TRBV25-1
D gene: .
J gene: TRBJ2-7
CDR3 protein: CASSPWDGQYF
CDR3 DNA: TGTGCCAGCAGCCCATGGGACGGGCAGTACTTC

clone size: .
V gene: TRBV3-1
D gene: .
J gene: TRBJ2-1
CDR3 protein: CASSQSSGAREQFF
CDR3 DNA: TGTGCCAGCAGCCAATCCTCCGGGGCCCGTGAGCAGTTCTTC

clone size: .
V gene: TRBV2
D gene: TRBD2
J gene: TRBJ2-2
CDR3 protein: CASSGLAGGSGTGELFF
CDR3 DNA: TGTGCCAGCAGTGGACTAGCGGGAGGGTCTGGGACCGGGGAGCTGTTTTTT

clone size: once
V gene: TRBV3-1
D gene: .
J gene: TRBJ2-2
CDR3 protein: CVSGGIGAGELFF
CDR3 DNA: TGTGTCAGCGGAGGGATTGGCGCCGGGGAGCTGTTTTTT

clone size: .
V gene: TRBV25-1
D gene: .
J gene: TRBJ2-5
CDR3 protein: CASSENVEETQYF
CDR3 DNA: TGTGCCAGCAGTGAAAATGTAGAGGAGACCCAGTACTTC

clone size: .
V gene: TRBV12-3/TRBV12-4
D gene: .
J gene: TRBJ2-7
CDR3 protein: CASRRSGRVGEQYF
CDR3 DNA: TGTGCCAGCAGAAGATCGGGAAGAGTCGGCGAGCAGTACTTC

clone size: .
V gene: TRBV11-2
D gene: .
J gene: TRBJ2-1
CDR3 protein: CAGSLVSGGKINEQFF
CDR3 DNA: TGTGCCGGCAGCTTAGTCTCCGGCGGGAAGATAAATGAGCAGTTCTTC

clone size: .
V gene: TRBV4-1
D gene: .
J gene: TRBJ1-2
CDR3 protein: CASSDLKDGYTF
CDR3 DNA: TGCGCCAGCAGCGATCTGAAGGATGGCTACACCTTC

clone size: few
V gene: TRBV29-1
D gene: TRBD1
J gene: TRBJ2-1
CDR3 protein: CSVAGQGLTEQFF
CDR3 DNA: TGCAGCGTCGCAGGACAGGGCCTCACTGAGCAGTTCTTC

clone size: .
V gene: TRBV20-1
D gene: .
J gene: TRBJ2-7
CDR3 protein: CSALERQAYYEQYF
CDR3 DNA: TGCAGTGCCCTCGAGCGACAGGCCTACTACGAGCAGTACTTC

clone size: .
V gene: TRBV7-9
D gene: .
J gene: TRBJ1-4
CDR3 protein: CASSKVPYDEKLFF
CDR3 DNA: TGTGCCAGCAGCAAGGTCCCGTATGATGAAAAACTGTTTTTT

clone size: .
V gene: TRBV7-7
D gene: TRBD2
J gene: TRBJ2-5
CDR3 protein: CASSSLAGARETQYF
CDR3 DNA: TGTGCCAGCAGCTCATTAGCGGGAGCAAGAGAGACCCAGTACTTC

clone size: .
V gene: TRBV12-3/TRBV12-4
D gene: TRBD2
J gene: TRBJ2-3
CDR3 protein: CASRLAGSGTDTQYF
CDR3 DNA: TGTGCCAGTCGACTAGCGGGATCGGGCACAGATACGCAGTATTTT

clone size: .
V gene: TRBV18
D gene: .
J gene: TRBJ2-5
CDR3 protein: CANSQPVGETQYF
CDR3 DNA: TGTGCCAACTCACAGCCTGTGGGAGAGACCCAGTACTTC

clone size: .
V gene: TRBV7-2
D gene: .
J gene: TRBJ2-3
CDR3 protein: CASSLVRSTTDTQYF
CDR3 DNA: TGTGCCAGCAGCTTAGTAAGGTCTACCACAGATACGCAGTATTTT

clone size: .
V gene: TRBV12-3/TRBV12-4
D gene: .
J gene: TRBJ2-3
CDR3 protein: CASGGEGDTQYF
CDR3 DNA: TGTGCCAGCGGGGGAGAGGGAGACACGCAGTATTTT

clone size: .
V gene: TRBV18
D gene: .
J gene: TRBJ2-1
CDR3 protein: CASSPQIRGNEQFF
CDR3 DNA: TGTGCCAGCTCACCCCAGATCCGGGGCAATGAGCAGTTCTTC

clone size: few
V gene: TRBV10-3
D gene: .
J gene: TRBJ2-1
CDR3 protein: CAGGQFLDEQFF
CDR3 DNA: TGTGCCGGGGGGCAATTCCTCGATGAGCAGTTCTTC

clone size: .
V gene: TRBV5-1
D gene: TRBD2
J gene: TRBJ2-1
CDR3 protein: CASSTEAGGHNEQFF
CDR3 DNA: TGCGCCAGCAGCACGGAGGCGGGGGGTCACAATGAGCAGTTCTTC

clone size: .
V gene: TRBV21-1
D gene: .
J gene: TRBJ2-6
CDR3 protein: CASSADIPPQGLTYSGANVLTF
CDR3 DNA: TGTGCCAGCAGCGCCGATATACCACCGCAGGGACTGACTTACTCTGGGGCCAACGTCCTGACTTTC

clone size: .
V gene: TRBV7-2
D gene: TRBD1
J gene: TRBJ2-2
CDR3 protein: CASSTTGGTGELFF
CDR3 DNA: TGTGCCAGCAGCACAACAGGGGGAACCGGGGAGCTGTTTTTT

clone size: .
V gene: TRBV14
D gene: .
J gene: TRBJ1-1
CDR3 protein: CASSQERGGNTEAFF
CDR3 DNA: TGTGCCAGCAGCCAAGAAAGGGGGGGAAACACTGAAGCTTTCTTT

clone size: .
V gene: TRBV29-1
D gene: TRBD1
J gene: TRBJ1-1
CDR3 protein: CSVRDSLCEAFF
CDR3 DNA: TGCAGCGTTCGGGACAGCTTATGTGAAGCTTTCTTT

clone size: once
V gene: TRBV5-1
D gene: .
J gene: TRBJ2-4
CDR3 protein: CASSPRSAGVVKNIQYF
CDR3 DNA: TGCGCCAGCAGCCCTCGCTCGGCAGGGGTGGTCAAAAACATTCAGTACTTC

clone size: .
V gene: TRBV20-1
D gene: TRBD2
J gene: TRBJ2-7
CDR3 protein: CSAYIAGLPYEQYF
CDR3 DNA: TGCAGTGCTTATATAGCGGGATTGCCCTACGAGCAGTACTTC

clone size: .
V gene: TRBV6-2/TRBV6-3
D gene: .
J gene: TRBJ2-1
CDR3 protein: CASSRLGVEQFF
CDR3 DNA: TGTGCCAGCAGCCGACTAGGAGTGGAGCAGTTCTTC

clone size: .
V gene: TRBV5-1
D gene: .
J gene: TRBJ2-5
CDR3 protein: CASMVMLDQETQYF
CDR3 DNA: TGCGCCAGCATGGTTATGCTAGACCAAGAGACCCAGTACTTC

clone size: .
V gene: TRBV4-3
D gene: .
J gene: TRBJ2-3
CDR3 protein: CASSLDPTAYTDTQYF
CDR3 DNA: TGCGCCAGCAGCCTGGATCCTACCGCCTACACAGATACGCAGTATTTT

clone size: once
V gene: TRBV30
D gene: .
J gene: TRBJ2-4
CDR3 protein: CAWSPDRAKNIQYF
CDR3 DNA: TGTGCCTGGAGCCCCGACAGAGCCAAAAACATTCAGTACTTC

clone size: .
V gene: TRBV6-6
D gene: TRBD1
J gene: TRBJ2-7
CDR3 protein: CASSKGQRSEQYF
CDR3 DNA: TGTGCCAGCAGCAAGGGACAGCGCAGCGAGCAGTACTTC

clone size: .
V gene: TRBV7-9
D gene: TRBD2
J gene: TRBJ2-7
CDR3 protein: CASGSIAASGKAYEQYF
CDR3 DNA: TGTGCCAGCGGTAGCATCGCGGCTAGCGGGAAGGCCTACGAGCAGTACTTC

clone size: few
V gene: TRBV7-9
D gene: TRBD2
J gene: TRBJ2-3
CDR3 protein: CASSLDPSGHVDTQYF
CDR3 DNA: TGTGCCAGCAGCTTAGACCCTAGCGGGCATGTGGATACGCAGTATTTT

clone size: few
V gene: TRBV4-3
D gene: .
J gene: TRBJ2-3
CDR3 protein: CASSQERGLTDTQYF
CDR3 DNA: TGCGCCAGCAGCCAAGAGCGCGGACTCACAGATACGCAGTATTTT

clone size: .
V gene: TRBV2
D gene: .
J gene: TRBJ1-2
CDR3 protein: CASSEGLGQANYGYTF
CDR3 DNA: TGTGCCAGCAGTGAAGGTCTAGGTCAGGCAAACTATGGCTACACCTTC

clone size: .
V gene: TRBV6-1
D gene: TRBD2
J gene: TRBJ2-2
CDR3 protein: CASSGGRAGTGELFF
CDR3 DNA: TGTGCCAGCAGTGGCGGGAGGGCCGGCACCGGGGAGCTGTTTTTT

clone size: .
V gene: TRBV4-2
D gene: TRBD2
J gene: TRBJ2-1
CDR3 protein: CASSQDPGAGFYNEQFF
CDR3 DNA: TGTGCCAGCAGCCAAGATCCCGGAGCGGGGTTCTACAATGAGCAGTTCTTC

clone size: .
V gene: TRBV12-3/TRBV12-4
D gene: TRBD1
J gene: TRBJ2-5
CDR3 protein: CASRIRDRGLKEQYF
CDR3 DNA: TGTGCCAGCAGGATCCGGGACAGGGGGCTCAAAGAGCAGTACTTC

clone size: .
V gene: TRBV12-3/TRBV12-4
D gene: TRBD1
J gene: TRBJ2-7
CDR3 protein: CASSGFGTDSSYEQYF
CDR3 DNA: TGTGCCAGCAGTGGTTTTGGGACAGATAGTTCCTACGAGCAGTACTTC

clone size: .
V gene: TRBV29-1
D gene: .
J gene: TRBJ2-3
CDR3 protein: CSVVGRNTDTQYF
CDR3 DNA: TGCAGCGTTGTGGGTCGGAACACAGATACGCAGTATTTT

clone size: .
V gene: TRBV12-3/TRBV12-4
D gene: .
J gene: TRBJ1-4
CDR3 protein: CASSAAGEEKLFF
CDR3 DNA: TGTGCCAGCAGTGCGGCAGGGGAGGAAAAACTGTTTTTT

clone size: .
V gene: TRBV19
D gene: .
J gene: TRBJ1-5
CDR3 protein: CASSITGKAVSNQPQHF
CDR3 DNA: TGTGCCAGTAGTATAACAGGGAAGGCGGTTAGCAATCAGCCCCAGCATTTT

clone size: few
V gene: TRBV29-1
D gene: TRBD2
J gene: TRBJ2-1
CDR3 protein: CSVDGLAWGNEQFF
CDR3 DNA: TGCAGCGTCGACGGACTAGCCTGGGGGAATGAGCAGTTCTTC

clone size: .
V gene: TRBV11-2
D gene: TRBD2
J gene: TRBJ2-7
CDR3 protein: CASSPRGFSGSLYEQYF
CDR3 DNA: TGTGCCAGCAGCCCCAGAGGGTTTAGCGGGAGTTTGTACGAGCAGTACTTC

clone size: .
V gene: TRBV20-1
D gene: TRBD2
J gene: TRBJ2-5
CDR3 protein: CSARRGGSLETQYF
CDR3 DNA: TGCAGTGCTAGACGTGGCGGGAGTCTCGAGACCCAGTACTTC

clone size: .
V gene: TRBV2
D gene: .
J gene: TRBJ2-7
CDR3 protein: CASLRTELDSYEQYF
CDR3 DNA: TGTGCCAGCCTCCGTACAGAATTGGACTCCTACGAGCAGTACTTC

clone size: .
V gene: TRBV2
D gene: .
J gene: TRBJ2-4
CDR3 protein: CASQITWGQYF
CDR3 DNA: TGTGCCAGCCAAATCACCTGGGGGCAGTACTTC